The entry below gives a single T cell receptor beta chain sequence along with its context. The data are from a study of blood T cell repertoires in COVID-19. Overall study context: In each case, the material was cDNA or gDNA derived from T cells, B-cell-depleted T cells, or PBMCs.

This table comes from immunoSEQ multiplex PCR, and its TCRdb copy is limited to in-frame clones, with some not included. The data contain roughly 260,000 clones, roughly 86% of them seen just once; the ten biggest clones take up roughly 9.8%. The sample taken for sequencing was peripheral blood. The sequence came from a man aged 35 to 55 who had recovered from COVID-19.

For the CDR3, the DNA is TGTGCCAGCTCACCCCTGGACAGGGGGCATGGCTACACCTTC. Its protein is CASSPLDRGHGYTF. The V and J genes are TRBV18 and TRBJ1-2, with TRBD1 matching 11 bases. V gave up 3 bases and J gave up 6 bases; unmatched junction bases: 3. Germline V CDR1 and CDR2: KGHSH, LQKENI. The length of the CDR3 is 14 residues.